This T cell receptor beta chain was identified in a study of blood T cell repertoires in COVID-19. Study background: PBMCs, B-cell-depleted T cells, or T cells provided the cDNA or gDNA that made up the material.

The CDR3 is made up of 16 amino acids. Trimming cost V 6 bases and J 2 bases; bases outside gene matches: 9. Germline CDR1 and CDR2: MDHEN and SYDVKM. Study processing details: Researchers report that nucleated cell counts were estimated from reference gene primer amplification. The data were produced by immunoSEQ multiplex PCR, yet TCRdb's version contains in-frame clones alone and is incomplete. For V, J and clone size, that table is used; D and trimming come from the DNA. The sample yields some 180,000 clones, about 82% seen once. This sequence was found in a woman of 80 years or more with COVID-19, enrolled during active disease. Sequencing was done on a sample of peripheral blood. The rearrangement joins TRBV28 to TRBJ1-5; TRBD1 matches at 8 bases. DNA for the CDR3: TGTGCCAGCAGCTGGACCGGACAGGGTGGCAATCAGCCCCAGCATTTT. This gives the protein CASSWTGQGGNQPQHF.